Listed here is a single T cell receptor beta chain. This clonotype occurred a few times. It lacks a known antigen. Base-call qualities are not available, and no considerably larger clone is one nucleotide away. Trimming leaves V shorter by 1 base and J shorter by 7 bases, with the junction holding 8 bases beyond the gene matches. Reading from cysteine to phenylalanine, the CDR3 counts 14 amino acids. Solely the CDR3 DNA is kept, with 42 bases framed from the first base. According to the germline V gene (reference sequence), CDR1 reads DFQATT and CDR2 reads SNEGSKA. The sample originates from a study of liver allograft versus peripheral blood T cells (dated by TCRdb to the early 2020s). Regarding the research as a whole: T cell receptor repertoires present within transplanted livers were compared with repertoires in the peripheral blood of liver transplant recipients. General conclusions and limits of the study: T cell receptor repertoires inside liver allografts were reported to be different from the repertoires detected in peripheral blood.

The data were produced on an Illumina MiSeq. The public reads were quality trimmed at Q25 with fastp and then assembled into clones with MiXCR by TCRdb, keeping productive beta chains. One record per CDR3 amino acid sequence lists the most common genes and DNA. A total of approximately 7,000 distinct CDR3 sequences appear in this sample, around a sixth of them only once. The ten largest clones represent 7.9% of the sample. The receptor comes from a human patient who had a liver transplant. After transplantation, some T cells may belong to the graft donor instead of the recipient. This sequence uses TRBV20-1 and TRBJ2-7, and TRBD2 matches 9 of the central bases. The CDR3 region has the sequence CSARGRGGREEQYF. The nucleotide sequence reads as follows: TGCAGTGCTAGAGGGCGGGGGGGCAGGGAGGAGCAGTACTTC.